This TCR delta chain was captured in a study of γδ T cells in repeated Plasmodium falciparum infection. Study information: Donors had four controlled P. falciparum NF54 infections over approximately 640 days.

Bulk repertoires came from Vgamma9/Vdelta2+ or Vdelta2-negative gammadelta T cells flow-sorted from PBMC. The sample holds a few counts of this clone. This sequence is one base from a far larger clone and is likely a read error. Other DNA sequences from this sample encode an identical CDR3 as well. TCRdb fed the multiplex PCR reads to CATT. The repertoire has about 50,000 delta-chain clones, about 2% of them found once; the top ten carry approximately 24%. The length of the CDR3 is 18 residues. Germline CDR1 and CDR2: TVYSNPD and GDNSRS (reference sequence). The TCR originated in a pool of human donors (malaria-infected and uninfected, not separated). V and J are TRDV3 and TRDJ1, with D tentatively TRDD2 (5 bases). Since TCRdb gives no J gene, matching the DNA to germline was used here to assign it. The specimen sequenced was gamma-delta T cells from blood. CDR3 bases: TGCGCCTTTAGTGAGCCTACGGCATACTGCTCCCTCACTGATAAACTCATCTTT. This sequence encodes CAFSEPTAYCSLTDKLIF.